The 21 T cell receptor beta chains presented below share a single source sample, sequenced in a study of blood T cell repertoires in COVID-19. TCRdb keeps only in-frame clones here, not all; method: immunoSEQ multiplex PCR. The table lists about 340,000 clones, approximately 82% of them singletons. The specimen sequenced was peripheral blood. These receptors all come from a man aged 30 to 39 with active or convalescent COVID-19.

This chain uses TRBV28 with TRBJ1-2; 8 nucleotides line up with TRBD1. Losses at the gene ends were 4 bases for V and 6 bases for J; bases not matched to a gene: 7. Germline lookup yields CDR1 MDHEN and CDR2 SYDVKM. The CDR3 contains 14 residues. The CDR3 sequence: CASSSPGQGHGYTF. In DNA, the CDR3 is TGTGCCAGCAGTTCTCCCGGACAGGGCCATGGCTACACCTTC.

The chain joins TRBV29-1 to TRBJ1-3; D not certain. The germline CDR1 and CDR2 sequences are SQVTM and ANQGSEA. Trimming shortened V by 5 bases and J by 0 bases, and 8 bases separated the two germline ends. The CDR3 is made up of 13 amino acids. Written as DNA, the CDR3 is TGCAGCGTTACGCACAGCTCTGGAAACACCATATATTTT. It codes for CSVTHSSGNTIYF.

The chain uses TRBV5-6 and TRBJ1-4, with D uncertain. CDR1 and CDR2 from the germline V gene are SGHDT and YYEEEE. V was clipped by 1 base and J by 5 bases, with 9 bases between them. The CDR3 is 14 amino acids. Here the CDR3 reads CASSLWRRNEKLFF. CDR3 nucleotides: TGTGCCAGCAGCTTGTGGCGGCGAAATGAAAAACTGTTTTTT.

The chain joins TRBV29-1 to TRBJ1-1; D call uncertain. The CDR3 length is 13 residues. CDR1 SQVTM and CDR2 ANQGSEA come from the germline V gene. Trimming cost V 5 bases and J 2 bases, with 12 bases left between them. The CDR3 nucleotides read TGCAGCGTTACCGAGGGTGCTAACACTGAAGCTTTCTTT. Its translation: CSVTEGANTEAFF.

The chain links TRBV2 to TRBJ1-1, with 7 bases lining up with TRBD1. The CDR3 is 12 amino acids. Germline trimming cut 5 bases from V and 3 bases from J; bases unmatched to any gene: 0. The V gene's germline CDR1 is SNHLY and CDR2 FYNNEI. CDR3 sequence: CASSQGDTEAFF. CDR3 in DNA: TGTGCCAGCAGTCAGGGGGACACTGAAGCTTTCTTT.

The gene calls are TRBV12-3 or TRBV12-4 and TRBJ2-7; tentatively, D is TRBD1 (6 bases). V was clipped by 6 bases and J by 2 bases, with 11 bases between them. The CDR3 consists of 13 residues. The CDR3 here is CASRGDTTYEQYF. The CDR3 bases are TGTGCCAGCAGGGGGGACACTACCTACGAGCAGTACTTC.

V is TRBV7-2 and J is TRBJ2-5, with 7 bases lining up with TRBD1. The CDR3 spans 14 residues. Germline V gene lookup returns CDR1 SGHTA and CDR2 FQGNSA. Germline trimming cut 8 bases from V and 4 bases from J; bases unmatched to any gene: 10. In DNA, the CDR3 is TGTGCCAGCGGGGGACAGCTAGGGCGAGAGACCCAGTACTTC. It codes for CASGGQLGRETQYF. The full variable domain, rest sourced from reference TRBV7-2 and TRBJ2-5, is GAGVSQSPSNKVTEKGKDVELRCDPISGHTALYWYRQSLGQGLEFLIYFQGNSAPDKSGLPSDRFSAERTGGSVSTLTIQRTQQEDSAVYLCASGGQLGRETQYFGPGTRLLVL.

The CDR3 spells CASSLEAQGSNQPQHF. CDR3 coding DNA: TGTGCCAGCAGCTTGGAGGCACAGGGTAGCAATCAGCCCCAGCATTTT. This chain connects TRBV5-5 to TRBJ1-5; tentative D call: TRBD1 (6 bases). V dropped 0 bases and J dropped 0 bases, with 10 bases sitting between them. The germline gives CDR1 SGHKS, CDR2 YYEKEE (reference sequence). The CDR3 consists of 16 residues.

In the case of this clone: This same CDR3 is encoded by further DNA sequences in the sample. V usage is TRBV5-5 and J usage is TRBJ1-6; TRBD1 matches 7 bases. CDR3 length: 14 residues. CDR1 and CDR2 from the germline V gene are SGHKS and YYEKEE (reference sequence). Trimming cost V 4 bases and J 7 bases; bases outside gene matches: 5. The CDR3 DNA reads TGTGCCAGCAGCCGCGGGACAGCAAATTCACCCCTCCACTTT. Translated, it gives CASSRGTANSPLHF.

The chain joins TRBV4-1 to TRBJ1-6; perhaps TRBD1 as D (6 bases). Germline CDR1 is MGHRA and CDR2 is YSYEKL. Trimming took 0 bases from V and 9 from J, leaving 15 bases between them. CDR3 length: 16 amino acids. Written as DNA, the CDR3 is TGCGCCAGCAGCCAAGATAGGGGGATAACAAGTTCACCCCTCCACTTT. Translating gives CASSQDRGITSSPLHF.

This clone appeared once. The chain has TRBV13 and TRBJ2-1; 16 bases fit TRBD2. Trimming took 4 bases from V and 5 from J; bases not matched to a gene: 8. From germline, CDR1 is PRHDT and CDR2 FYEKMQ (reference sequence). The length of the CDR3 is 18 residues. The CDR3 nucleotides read TGTGCCAGCAGCTCAGACTCGGGACTAGCGGGAGGGGACAATGAGCAGTTCTTC. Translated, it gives CASSSDSGLAGGDNEQFF.

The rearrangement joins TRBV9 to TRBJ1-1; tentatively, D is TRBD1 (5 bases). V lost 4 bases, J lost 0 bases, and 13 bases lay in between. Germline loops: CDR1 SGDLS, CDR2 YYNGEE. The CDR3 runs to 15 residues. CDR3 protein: CASSFQGGLNTEAFF. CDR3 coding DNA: TGTGCCAGCAGCTTTCAGGGAGGTCTGAACACTGAAGCTTTCTTT.

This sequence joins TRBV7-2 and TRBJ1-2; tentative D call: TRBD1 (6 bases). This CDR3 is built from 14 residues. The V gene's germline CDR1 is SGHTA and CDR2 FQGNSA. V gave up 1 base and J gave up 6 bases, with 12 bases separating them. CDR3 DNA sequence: TGTGCCAGCAGCTTAGGAGGGGGGGCTGATGGCTACACCTTC. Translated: CASSLGGGADGYTF.

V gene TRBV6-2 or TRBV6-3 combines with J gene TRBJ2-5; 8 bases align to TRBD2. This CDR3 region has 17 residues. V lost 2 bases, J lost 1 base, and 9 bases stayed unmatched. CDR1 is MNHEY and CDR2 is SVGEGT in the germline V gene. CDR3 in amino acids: CASSYGLGREPQETQYF. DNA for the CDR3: TGTGCCAGCAGTTACGGCCTCGGGAGGGAACCCCAAGAGACCCAGTACTTC.

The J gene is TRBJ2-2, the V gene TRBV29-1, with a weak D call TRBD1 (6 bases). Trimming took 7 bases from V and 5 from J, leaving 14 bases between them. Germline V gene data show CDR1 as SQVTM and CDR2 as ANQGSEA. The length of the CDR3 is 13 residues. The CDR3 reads CSGTGQQTGELFF. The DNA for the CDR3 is TGCAGCGGTACCGGACAGCAAACCGGGGAGCTGTTTTTT.

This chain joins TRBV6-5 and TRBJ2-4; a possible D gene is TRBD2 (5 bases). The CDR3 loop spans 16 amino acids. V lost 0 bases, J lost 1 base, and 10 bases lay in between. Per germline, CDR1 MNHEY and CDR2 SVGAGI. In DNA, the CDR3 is TGTGCCAGCAGTTACTCCCCGGGGATGGCCAAAAACATTCAGTACTTC. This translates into CASSYSPGMAKNIQYF.

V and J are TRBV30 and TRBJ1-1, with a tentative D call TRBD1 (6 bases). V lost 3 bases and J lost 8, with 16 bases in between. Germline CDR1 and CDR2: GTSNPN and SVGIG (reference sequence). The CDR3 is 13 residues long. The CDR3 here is CAWRRTGGQEAFF. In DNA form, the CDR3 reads TGTGCCTGGAGGCGAACCGGGGGGCAAGAAGCTTTCTTT. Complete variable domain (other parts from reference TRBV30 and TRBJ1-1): SQTIHQWPATLVQPVGSPLSLECTVEGTSNPNLYWYRQAAGRGLQLLFYSVGIGQISSEVPQNLSASRPQDRQFILSSKKLLLSDSGFYLCAWRRTGGQEAFFGQGTRLTVV.

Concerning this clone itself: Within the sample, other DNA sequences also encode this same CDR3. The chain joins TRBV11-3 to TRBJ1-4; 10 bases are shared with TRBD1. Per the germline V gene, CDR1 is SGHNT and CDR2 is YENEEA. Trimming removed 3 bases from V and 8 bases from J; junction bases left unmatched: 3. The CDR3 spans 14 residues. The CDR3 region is CASSLDRGGEKLFF. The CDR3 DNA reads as TGTGCCAGCAGCTTGGACAGGGGGGGCGAAAAACTGTTTTTT.

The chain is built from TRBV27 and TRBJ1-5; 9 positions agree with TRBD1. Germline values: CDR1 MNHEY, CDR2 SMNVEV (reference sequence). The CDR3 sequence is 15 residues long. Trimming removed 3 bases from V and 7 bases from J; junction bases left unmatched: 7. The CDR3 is CASSFRQGVGQPQHF. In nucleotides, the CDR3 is TGTGCCAGCAGTTTTCGACAGGGGGTTGGGCAGCCCCAGCATTTT.

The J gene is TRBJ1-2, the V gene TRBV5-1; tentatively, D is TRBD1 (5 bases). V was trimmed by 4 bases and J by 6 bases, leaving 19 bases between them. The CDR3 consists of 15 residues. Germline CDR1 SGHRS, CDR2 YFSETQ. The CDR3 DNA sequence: TGCGCCAGCAGCCCCCAACTGGCGGTGGGGCATGGCTACACCTTC. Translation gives CASSPQLAVGHGYTF.

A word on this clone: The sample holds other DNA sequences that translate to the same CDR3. CDR3 loop: CASSPRLAGGTDTQYF. CDR3 coding DNA: TGTGCCAGCAGCCCCCGACTAGCGGGGGGCACAGATACGCAGTATTTT. This chain uses TRBV7-3 with TRBJ2-3, with 12 nucleotides matching TRBD2. V was pared by 5 bases and J by 1 base, with 4 bases of the junction left unmatched. Per the germline V gene, CDR1 is SGHTA and CDR2 is FQGTGA. This CDR3 comprises 16 residues. Variable domain in full (rest from reference TRBV7-3 and TRBJ2-3): GAGVSQTPSNKVTEKGKYVELRCDPISGHTALYWYRQSLGQGPEFLIYFQGTGAADDSGLPNDRFFAVRPEGSVSTLKIQRTERGDSAVYLCASSPRLAGGTDTQYFGPGTRLTVL.